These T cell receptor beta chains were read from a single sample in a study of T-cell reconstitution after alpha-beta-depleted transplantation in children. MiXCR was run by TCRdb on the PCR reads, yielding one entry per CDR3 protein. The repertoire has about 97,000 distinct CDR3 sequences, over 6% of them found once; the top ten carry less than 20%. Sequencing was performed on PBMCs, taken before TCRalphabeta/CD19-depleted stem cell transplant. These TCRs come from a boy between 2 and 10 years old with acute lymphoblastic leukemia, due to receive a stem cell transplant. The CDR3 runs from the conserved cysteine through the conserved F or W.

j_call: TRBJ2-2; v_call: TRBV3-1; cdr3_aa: CASSQVGRSNTGELFF
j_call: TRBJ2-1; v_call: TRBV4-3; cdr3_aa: CASSHDPAGRHNEQFF
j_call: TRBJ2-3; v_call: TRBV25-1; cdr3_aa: CASSEYAAGGTDTQYF
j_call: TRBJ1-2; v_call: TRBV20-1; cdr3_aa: CSASGQLYGYTF
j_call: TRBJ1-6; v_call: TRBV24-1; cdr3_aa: CASKMGSSYNSPLHF
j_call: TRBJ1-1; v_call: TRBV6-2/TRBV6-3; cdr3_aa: CASSYGRVGTEAFF
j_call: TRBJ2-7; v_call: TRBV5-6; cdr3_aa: CASSPEGTALGSDEQYF
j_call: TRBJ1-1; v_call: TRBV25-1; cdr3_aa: CASSRRTNTEAFF
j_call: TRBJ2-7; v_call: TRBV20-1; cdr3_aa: CSARDGGYEQYF
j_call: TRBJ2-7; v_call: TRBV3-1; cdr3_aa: CASSQSDAYEQYF
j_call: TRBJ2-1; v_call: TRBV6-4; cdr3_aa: CASSETSGAPNEQFF